The rows below give T cell receptor beta chains drawn from one sample of a study of CD8+ T cells in alopecia areata. Measured with immunoSEQ multiplex PCR; TCRdb has only the in-frame clones, and not every one. This sample has 160,000 or so clones, with roughly two thirds found just once. Sequencing was performed on CD4+ T cells sorted from blood, taken at week 4, from a patient treated with tofacitinib. All receptors come from a human donor with alopecia areata. Both conserved end residues are part of each CDR3. The D gene is left open where the match is weak. A clone size is listed for some rows: how often the clone was seen (once, few, many), or a class if it is expanded.

V gene	CDR3 length	J gene	D gene	clone size	CDR3 DNA	CDR3 protein
TRBV29-1	14	TRBJ1-2	NA	few	TGCAGCGTTGAAGATTTCAGGATCAACTATGGCTACACCTTC	CSVEDFRINYGYTF
TRBV6-5	12	TRBJ2-5	NA	NA	TGTGCCACCGGGCCCTCCCAAGAGACCCAGTACTTC	CATGPSQETQYF
TRBV18	12	TRBJ2-7	NA	NA	TGTGCCAGCTCCCCCCGCTCCTACGAGCAGTACTTC	CASSPRSYEQYF
TRBV7-9	11	TRBJ2-1	NA	NA	TGTGCCAGCAGCCAAGGGGGTGAGCAGTTCTTC	CASSQGGEQFF
TRBV5-1	13	TRBJ1-5	NA	NA	TGCGCCAGCAGCTTGCCAAACATATGGCCCCAGCATTTT	CASSLPNIWPQHF
TRBV7-9	15	TRBJ2-3	NA	NA	TGTGCCAGCAGCCCCCGTGAGGACGGCACAGATACGCAGTATTTT	CASSPREDGTDTQYF
TRBV13	14	TRBJ2-6	NA	NA	TGTGCCAGCAGCTTCAGGGGAACGGCCAACGTCCTGACTTTC	CASSFRGTANVLTF
TRBV5-1	12	TRBJ2-4	NA	NA	TGCGCCAGCAGCCAGAATTCTGGCATTCAGTACTTC	CASSQNSGIQYF
TRBV29-1	12	TRBJ2-3	NA	NA	TGCAGCGCGGCCCGAACCACAGATACGCAGTATTTT	CSAARTTDTQYF
TRBV27	16	TRBJ2-2	TRBD2	NA	TGTGCCAGCAGACTAAGCGGGGGGCTCAACACCGGGGAGCTGTTTTTT	CASRLSGGLNTGELFF
TRBV7-2	14	TRBJ2-1	TRBD1	NA	TGTGCCAGCAGCTCGAGGACAGGGAAGAATGAGCAGTTCTTC	CASSSRTGKNEQFF
TRBV7-9	13	TRBJ1-1	NA	few	TGTGCCAGCAGCCCACAGGAGTCCACTGAAGCTTTCTTT	CASSPQESTEAFF
TRBV5-1	14	TRBJ2-7	NA	few	TGCGCCAGCAGCACGGAGACAGGACCCTACGAGCAGTACTTC	CASSTETGPYEQYF
TRBV30	14	TRBJ1-2	NA	NA	TGTGCCTGGAGTCCCCCAGGCCGAGGCTATGGCTACACCTTC	CAWSPPGRGYGYTF
TRBV30	11	TRBJ2-5	TRBD1	NA	TGTGCCTGGCGACAGGGTGGGACCCAGTACTTC	CAWRQGGTQYF
TRBV29-1	13	TRBJ1-5	NA	NA	TGCAGCGTTGAGGATTGTTCAAATCAGCCCCAGCATTTT	CSVEDCSNQPQHF
TRBV5-1	16	TRBJ1-1	TRBD1	NA	TGCGCCAGCACGGATTGGGGACAGGGCTCGGGCACTGAAGCTTTCTTT	CASTDWGQGSGTEAFF
TRBV6-1	13	TRBJ2-5	NA	NA	TGTGCCAGCAGGCTCAGGGAAGGGGAGACCCAGTACTTC	CASRLREGETQYF
TRBV27	16	TRBJ1-6	NA	NA	TGTGCCAGCAGTTTGCAGGGCAGGGTTAACTTTTCACCCCTCCACTTT	CASSLQGRVNFSPLHF
TRBV29-1	15	TRBJ2-5	NA	NA	TGCAGCGTTGAAGTGGGAGCTAGTGGGGGCGAGACCCAGTACTTC	CSVEVGASGGETQYF
TRBV10-3	11	TRBJ2-7	NA	once	TGTGCCGTGGGGACCACCTACGAGCAGTACTTC	CAVGTTYEQYF
TRBV4-1	15	TRBJ1-1	NA	NA	TGCGCCAGCAGCCAAGATCTTATTGAGGGCCGTGAAGCTTTCTTT	CASSQDLIEGREAFF
TRBV27	13	TRBJ1-5	NA	NA	TGTGCCAGCAGATCGGGCACCAATCAGCCCCAGCATTTT	CASRSGTNQPQHF